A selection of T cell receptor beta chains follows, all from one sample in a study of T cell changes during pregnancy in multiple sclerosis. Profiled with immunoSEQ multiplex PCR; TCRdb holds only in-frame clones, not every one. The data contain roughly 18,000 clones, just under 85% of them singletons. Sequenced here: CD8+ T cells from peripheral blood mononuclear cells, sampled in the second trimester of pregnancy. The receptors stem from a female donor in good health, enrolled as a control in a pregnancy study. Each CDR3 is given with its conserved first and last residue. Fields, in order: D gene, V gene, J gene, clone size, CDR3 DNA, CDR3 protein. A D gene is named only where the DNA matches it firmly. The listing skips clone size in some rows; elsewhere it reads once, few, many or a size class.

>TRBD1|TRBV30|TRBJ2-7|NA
TGTGCCTGGAGAGGGGGACAGGCACGCGAGCAGTACTTC
CAWRGGQAREQYF
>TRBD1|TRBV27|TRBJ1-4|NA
TGTGCCAGCAGTTTATCGGGACAGGTTGAAAAACTGTTTTTT
CASSLSGQVEKLFF
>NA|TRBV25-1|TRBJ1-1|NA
TGTGCCAGCAGTGTAGGGGTACGGACTGAAGCTTTCTTT
CASSVGVRTEAFF
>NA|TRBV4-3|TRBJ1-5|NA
TGCGCCAGCAGCCAAGATTCCAATAGCAATCAGCCCCAGCATTTT
CASSQDSNSNQPQHF
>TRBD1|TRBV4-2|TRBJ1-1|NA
TGTGCCAGCAGCCTAGGGACAGGGGGCCGTAACACTGAAGCTTTCTTT
CASSLGTGGRNTEAFF
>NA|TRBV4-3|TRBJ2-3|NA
TGCGCCAGCAGCCAAAGCCTCTCGCGGGGATTCACAGATACGCAGTATTTT
CASSQSLSRGFTDTQYF
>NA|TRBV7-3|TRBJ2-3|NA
TGTGCCAGCAGCTTCGCGGGGGCCCGCACAGATACGCAGTATTTT
CASSFAGARTDTQYF
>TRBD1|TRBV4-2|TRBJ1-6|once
TGTGCCAGCAGCCAGAAACAGGGGGCTGGTAATTCACCCCTCCACTTT
CASSQKQGAGNSPLHF
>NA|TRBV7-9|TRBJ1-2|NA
TGTGCCAGCAGCGACTCAGTCGACAGGCCGTATGGCTACACCTTC
CASSDSVDRPYGYTF
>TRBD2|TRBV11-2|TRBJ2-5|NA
TGTGCCAGCAGCTTTAGCGGGGAAGAGACCCAGTACTTC
CASSFSGEETQYF
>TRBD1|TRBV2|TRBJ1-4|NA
TGTGCCAGCAGTGAACCCCGGGACAGAGATAAACTGTTTTTT
CASSEPRDRDKLFF
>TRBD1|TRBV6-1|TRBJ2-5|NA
TGTGCCAGCAGTGAATATGGCAGGGGGCGTAAAGAGACCCAGTACTTC
CASSEYGRGRKETQYF
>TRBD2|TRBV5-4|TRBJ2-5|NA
TGTGCCAGCAGCGTGTGGACTAGCGGCGAGACCCAGTACTTC
CASSVWTSGETQYF
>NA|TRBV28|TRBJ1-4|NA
TGTGCGACCCGGAGTGAAAAACTGTTTTTT
CATRSEKLFF
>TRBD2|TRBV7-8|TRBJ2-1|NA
TGTGCCAGCAGATACCTAGCGGGTATACTCCATGAGCAGTTCTTC
CASRYLAGILHEQFF
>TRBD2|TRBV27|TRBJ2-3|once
TGTGCCAGCAGTTTAAGTGGACTAGCGGGGCCGACTGGGACAGATACGCAGTATTTT
CASSLSGLAGPTGTDTQYF
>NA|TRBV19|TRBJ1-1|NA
TGTGCCAGTAGTATCGGATCCAGGGCGCGGATAGGAGCTTTCTTT
CASSIGSRARIGAFF
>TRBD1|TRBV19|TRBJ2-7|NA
TGTGCCAGTAGTGACCGGGACAGGGGATGGTACGAGCAGTACTTC
CASSDRDRGWYEQYF
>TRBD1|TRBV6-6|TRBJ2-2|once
TGTGCCAGCAGCCTCCGGGACAGAACCACCGGGGAGCTGTTTTTT
CASSLRDRTTGELFF
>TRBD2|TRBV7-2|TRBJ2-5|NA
TGTGCCAGCAGCTTAGTACTAGCGGGGTGGGAGACCCAGTACTTC
CASSLVLAGWETQYF
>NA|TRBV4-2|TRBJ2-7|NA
TGTGCCAGCAGCATAAGAATACACTCCTACGAGCAGTACTTC
CASSIRIHSYEQYF
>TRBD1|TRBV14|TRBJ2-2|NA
TGTGCCAGCAGGGCCGGGACAGGGCCGAACACCGGGGAGCTGTTTTTT
CASRAGTGPNTGELFF
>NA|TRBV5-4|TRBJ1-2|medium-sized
TGTGCCAGCAGCTTGGGACGGGGCTATGGCTACACCTTC
CASSLGRGYGYTF
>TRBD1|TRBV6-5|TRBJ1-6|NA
TGTGCCAGCGGGGGACAGGAAATGGGACCCCTCCACTTT
CASGGQEMGPLHF
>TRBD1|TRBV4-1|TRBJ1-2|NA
TGCGCCAGCAGCCAAACCGGACAGGGGAAGTATGGCTACACCTTC
CASSQTGQGKYGYTF
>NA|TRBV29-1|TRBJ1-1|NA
TGCAGCGTTGGAAGCTTCACTGAAGCTTTCTTT
CSVGSFTEAFF
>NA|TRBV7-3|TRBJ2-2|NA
TGTGCCAGCAGCTTAGGCAGCGGGTTGTACACCGGGGAGCTGTTTTTT
CASSLGSGLYTGELFF
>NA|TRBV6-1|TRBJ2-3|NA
TGTGCCAGCAGTGTGGGAGGGGGGGGTTCAGATACGCAGTATTTT
CASSVGGGGSDTQYF
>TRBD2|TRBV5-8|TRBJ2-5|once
TGTGCCAGCAGCTTAATACTTAGCGGGGTCCAAGAGACCCAGTACTTC
CASSLILSGVQETQYF
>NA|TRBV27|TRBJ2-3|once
TGTGCCAGCAGCCCTCTATCCACAGATACGCAGTATTTT
CASSPLSTDTQYF
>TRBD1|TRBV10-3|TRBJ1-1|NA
TGTGCCATCAGTGAGTACCAGGACAGGGTGAACACTGAAGCTTTCTTT
CAISEYQDRVNTEAFF
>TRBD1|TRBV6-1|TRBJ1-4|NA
TGTGCCAGCAGGGACAGGGGGAATGAAAAACTGTTTTTT
CASRDRGNEKLFF
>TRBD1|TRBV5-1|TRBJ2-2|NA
TGCGCCAGCAGCAACGACCTTACCGGGACAGAGAACACCGGGGAGCTGTTTTTT
CASSNDLTGTENTGELFF
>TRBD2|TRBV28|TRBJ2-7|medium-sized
TGTGCCAGCAGTTTATTGGGGGGGGACTTGTACGAGCAGTACTTC
CASSLLGGDLYEQYF
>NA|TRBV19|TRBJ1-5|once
TGTGCCAGTAGTATAGTACCCAGGGATAGCAATCAGCCCCAGCATTTT
CASSIVPRDSNQPQHF
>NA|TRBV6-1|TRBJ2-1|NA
TGTGCCAGCAGTGACGGGGGGCCCTACAATGAGCAGTTCTTC
CASSDGGPYNEQFF
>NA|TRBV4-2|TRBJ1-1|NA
TGTGCCAGCAGCCACTCCGCATACAGAGGGCTTTTGAACACTGAAGCTTTCTTT
CASSHSAYRGLLNTEAFF
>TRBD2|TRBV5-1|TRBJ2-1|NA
TGCGCCAGCAGCTCTTACGGGACTAGCGTAATCGGTGAGCAGTTCTTC
CASSSYGTSVIGEQFF
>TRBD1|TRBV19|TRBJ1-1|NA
TGTGCCAGTAGTGCGACAGGGATGTACACTGAAGCTTTCTTT
CASSATGMYTEAFF
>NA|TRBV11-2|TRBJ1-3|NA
TGTGCCAGCAGCTTCGGACACCCGTCTGGAAACACCATATATTTT
CASSFGHPSGNTIYF
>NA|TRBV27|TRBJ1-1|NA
TGTGCCAGCAGTTCGGCTGGGGGGGGGCCATTTACTGAAGCTTTCTTT
CASSSAGGGPFTEAFF
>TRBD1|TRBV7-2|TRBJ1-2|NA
TGTGCCAGCAGCCATTTGACAGGGAAGATCTATGGCTACACCTTC
CASSHLTGKIYGYTF
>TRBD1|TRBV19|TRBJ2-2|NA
TGTGCCAGTAGTATAGATCACAACAGGGGGCTCGACACCGGGGAGCTGTTTTTT
CASSIDHNRGLDTGELFF
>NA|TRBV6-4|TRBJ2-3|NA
TGTGCCAGCTCGCCCAGTGGGGGGACTCCCACAGATACGCAGTATTTT
CASSPSGGTPTDTQYF
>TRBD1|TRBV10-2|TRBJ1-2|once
TGCGCCAGCACCCTAAGACAGGGCGACTATGGCTACACCTTC
CASTLRQGDYGYTF
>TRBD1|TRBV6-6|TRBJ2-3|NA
TGTGCCAGCCGTCTACGGGACAGGGCCCCAGATACGCAGTATTTT
CASRLRDRAPDTQYF
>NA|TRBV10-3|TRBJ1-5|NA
TGTGCCACCCGTCCGGACCCCGGCGGGGTGCCCCAGCATTTT
CATRPDPGGVPQHF
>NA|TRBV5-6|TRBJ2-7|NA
TGTGCCAGCAGCTTGCGATGGGCCGAGCAGTACTTC
CASSLRWAEQYF
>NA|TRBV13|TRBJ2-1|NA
TGTGCCAGCAGCTTGTCAGGGCTGCAGTTCTTC
CASSLSGLQFF
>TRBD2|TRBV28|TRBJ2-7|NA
TGTGCCAGCAGTTTATCCCTAGCGGGTTACGAGCAGTACTTC
CASSLSLAGYEQYF
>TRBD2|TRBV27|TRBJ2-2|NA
TGTGCCAGCAGTCGGGGGGGTCCCGGGGAGCTGTTTTTT
CASSRGGPGELFF
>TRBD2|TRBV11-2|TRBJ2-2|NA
TGTGCCAGCAGCTTAGAATTTGCGGGGGACACCGGGGAGCTGTTTTTT
CASSLEFAGDTGELFF
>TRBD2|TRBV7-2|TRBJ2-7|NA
TGTGCCAGCAGCCGTGGGGGGGCCTACGAGCAGTACTTC
CASSRGGAYEQYF